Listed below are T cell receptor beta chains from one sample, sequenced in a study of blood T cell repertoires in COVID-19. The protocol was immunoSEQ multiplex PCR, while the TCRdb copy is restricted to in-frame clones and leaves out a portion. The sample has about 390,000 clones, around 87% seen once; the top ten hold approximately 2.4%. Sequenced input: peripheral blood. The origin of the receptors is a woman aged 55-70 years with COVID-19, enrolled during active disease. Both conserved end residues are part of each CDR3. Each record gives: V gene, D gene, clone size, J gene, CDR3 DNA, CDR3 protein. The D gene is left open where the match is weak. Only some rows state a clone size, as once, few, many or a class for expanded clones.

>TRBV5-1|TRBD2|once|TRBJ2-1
TGCGCCAGCAGCTTCTCCAGCGGGGGGTACAATGAGCAGTTCTTC
CASSFSSGGYNEQFF
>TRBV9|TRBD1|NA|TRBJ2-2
TGTGCCAGCAGCGTAAAAGGGACAGGTCTTGTCGGGGAGCTGTTTTTT
CASSVKGTGLVGELFF
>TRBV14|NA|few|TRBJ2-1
TGTGCCAGCAGGGAAGAAGGAGGTAGGAATGAGCAGTTCTTC
CASREEGGRNEQFF
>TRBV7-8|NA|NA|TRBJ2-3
TGTGCCAGCAGCTTAGCGACTAAACGGGGTAGCACAGATACGCAGTATTTT
CASSLATKRGSTDTQYF
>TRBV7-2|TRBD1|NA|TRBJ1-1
TGTGCCAGCAGTTACGGACAGGGCCGGAACACTGAAGCTTTCTTT
CASSYGQGRNTEAFF
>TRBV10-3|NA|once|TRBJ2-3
TGTGCCACAAGTTATGGGTCGGGGAATACGCAGTATTTT
CATSYGSGNTQYF
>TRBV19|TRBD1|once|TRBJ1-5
TGTGCCAGTAGTCCCGACAGGGGTCAGCCCCAGCATTTT
CASSPDRGQPQHF
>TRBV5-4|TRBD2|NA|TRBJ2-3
TGTGCCAGCAGCCGGAGACTAGCGGGGGGGTGGGCAGATACGCAGTATTTT
CASSRRLAGGWADTQYF
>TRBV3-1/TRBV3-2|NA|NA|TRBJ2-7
TGTGCCAGCAGCCTACGACAGGAGCAATACGAGCAGTACTTC
CASSLRQEQYEQYF
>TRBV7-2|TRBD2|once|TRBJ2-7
TGTGCCAGCAGCTTAGGGAGCGGGAGCTCCTACGAGCAGTACTTC
CASSLGSGSSYEQYF